The clone carrying this T cell receptor (beta chain) came up a few times. As yet, its antigen is unknown. This entry comes from a study of T cells in Graves' hyperthyroidism and ophthalmopathy. Study context: At initial diagnosis, before any treatment had begun, peripheral blood was obtained.

Patients counted as stable if ophthalmopathy did not develop within 18 months. Exclusion criteria comprised uncontrolled infection, other autoimmune disease, pregnancy or lactation. CDR3 length: 15 amino acids. Germline V lookup: CDR1 DFQATT, CDR2 SNEGSKA (reference sequence). Trimming at V came to 5 bases and at J to 2 bases, leaving 8 bases not matched to a gene. Notes on the study in general: From stable hyperthyroidism, ophthalmopathy was separated by a 13 V-J model.

Amplification targeted TCR beta CDR3 regions from RNA transcripts. The TCR CDR3 was amplified in a first-round RT-PCR using the HTBI primer set. TCRdb re-called the multiplex PCR reads through MiXCR, storing one row per CDR3 protein. The sample lists about 510,000 distinct CDR3 sequences, 14% occurring once. The sequenced sample consisted of blood. The origin of this receptor is a middle-aged woman with Graves' hyperthyroidism. This chain links TRBV20-1 with TRBJ1-4, with 7 nucleotides matching TRBD1. The CDR3 nucleotides are TGCAGTGCTCCATATACGACAGGGACTAATGAAAAACTGTTTTTT. The encoded protein is CSAPYTTGTNEKLFF.